The text below deals with one T cell receptor (beta chain). Its specificity is unknown. The assay ran at deep level. Clones were read by immunoSEQ multiplex PCR, and TCRdb kept only the in-frame ones, dropping some. The sample holds a few million clones, approximately 96% seen once. These data originate in a study of shared clonotypes between healthy human individuals. Study conclusions and caveats: Rarefaction curves obtained for sorted subsets showed sequencing incomplete despite large depth. Clonotype sharing among donors was expected to depend on sequencing depth. Researchers sampled blood only, noting tissue repertoires likely differ.

CDR1 is MNHNS, CDR2 SASEGT, per germline. After removal of 4 bases from V and 1 base from J, the junction contained 10 bases not matched to a gene. The CDR3 runs to 16 residues. The sequencing sample was made of naive CD4+ T cells sorted from blood. Subset in this sample: CD45RA+ positively selected. The source of this sequence is a man aged 18 to 30 in good health. The genes are TRBV6-1 and TRBJ2-7, with 7 bases identical to TRBD2. The CDR3, as DNA: TGTGCCAGCAGTGTAAATCCGGGACTAAGTTCCTACGAGCAGTACTTC. It specifies CASSVNPGLSSYEQYF.